This entry features one T cell receptor (beta chain) sequence. The data stem from a study of blood T cell repertoires in COVID-19. Turning to the study itself: Nucleic acid was either cDNA or gDNA, and it came from T cells, B-cell-depleted T cells, or PBMCs.

The ends lost 1 base at V and 2 bases at J; junction bases unmatched: 16. The germline V gene has CDR1 SGDLS and CDR2 YYNGEE. This CDR3 has 21 amino acids. Measured with immunoSEQ multiplex PCR; TCRdb has only the in-frame clones, and not every one. The data contain around 100,000 clones, roughly 69% of them seen just once; the ten biggest clones take up 5% to 6.5%. The J gene is TRBJ2-3, the V gene TRBV9, with 13 positions matching TRBD2. Sequences were obtained from peripheral blood. The receptor's source is a man older than 75 with acute or convalescent COVID-19. CDR3 loop: CASSVTPHWTSGSRDTDTQYF. In DNA, the CDR3 is TGTGCCAGCAGCGTAACCCCGCACTGGACTAGCGGGAGTCGGGACACAGATACGCAGTATTTT.